The subject of this entry is one T cell receptor beta chain. This specimen comes from a study of PD-L1 blockade in urothelial cancer. Turning to the study itself: Counts from blood samples showed a median of 141,255 T cells.

Clones were sequenced by immunoSEQ multiplex PCR, and TCRdb holds only the in-frame ones, with some missing. The table has 50,000 to 60,000 clones, approximately 80% seen once; the top ten hold roughly 5%. J was trimmed by 5 bases and V by 4 bases; bases with no gene match: 6. The germline gives CDR1 SGHRS, CDR2 YFSETQ. The CDR3 is 14 amino acids. The V gene is TRBV5-1, the J gene TRBJ2-1; 7 bases match TRBD2. This sequence was found in a man aged 35 to 55 with urothelial cancer. The material sequenced was PBMCs, taken around atezolizumab (anti-PD-L1) treatment. Written as DNA, the CDR3 is TGCGCCAGCAGCCACAACCGGGGGGACAATGAGCAGTTCTTC. Translating gives CASSHNRGDNEQFF.